This TCR beta chain was identified in a study of cytomegalovirus exposure and HLA in healthy donors. Details on this clone: Its antigen is still unknown.

Vbeta (60) and Jbeta (13) primers were used in the PCR. Sequenced by immunoSEQ multiplex PCR; TCRdb stores in-frame clones only, minus some. Seen here are 250,000 to 300,000 clones, 84% observed once, and the top ten hold roughly 2%. General study findings and limits: Association of roughly 17,000 TCR beta sequences with HLA alleles was found at 0.05 false discovery rate in a later analysis. High sensitivity and specificity were reportedly achieved when the classifier diagnosed cytomegalovirus status.

The sample was PBMCs. This receptor was obtained from a middle-aged woman in good health and CMV-seropositive.

The CDR3 coding sequence is TGTGCCAGCAGTCGGACAGGATACCAAGAGACCCAGTACTTC. Translating it yields CASSRTGYQETQYF. V and J are TRBV28 and TRBJ2-5; 7 bases line up with TRBD1. The V gene end was trimmed by 5 bases and the J gene end by 0 bases; junction bases not matched to a gene: 3. The germline V gene encodes CDR1 MDHEN and CDR2 SYDVKM. This CDR3 has 14 amino acids.